These T cell receptor beta chains were read from a single sample in a study of cytomegalovirus exposure and HLA in healthy donors. Profiling relied on immunoSEQ multiplex PCR, and the TCRdb table lists in-frame clones only, not all of them. The repertoire has 120,000 to 150,000 clones, around 76% of them found once; the top ten carry approximately 4%. Specimen: PBMCs. The receptor source for this set is a man between 18 and 29 years old in good health and CMV-seronegative. Each CDR3 is given with its conserved first and last residue. Each record gives: D gene, clone size, J gene, V gene, CDR3 DNA, CDR3 protein. A D gene is named only where the DNA matches it firmly. Where a row states a size, it is once, few, many or the class of an expanded clone; other rows omit it.

D gene: -
clone size: -
J gene: TRBJ1-1
V gene: TRBV7-2
CDR3 DNA: TGTGCCAGCAGCCCTCCGGGGTTAATGAACACTGAAGCTTTCTTT
CDR3 protein: CASSPPGLMNTEAFF

D gene: TRBD1
clone size: -
J gene: TRBJ2-7
V gene: TRBV7-2
CDR3 DNA: TGTGCCAGCAGCTCTCGGACAGGGTTGTCCTACGAGCAGTACTTC
CDR3 protein: CASSSRTGLSYEQYF

D gene: -
clone size: -
J gene: TRBJ2-3
V gene: TRBV27
CDR3 DNA: TGTGCCAGCGCTACCGCCTACACAGATACGCAGTATTTT
CDR3 protein: CASATAYTDTQYF

D gene: TRBD1
clone size: -
J gene: TRBJ2-5
V gene: TRBV5-6
CDR3 DNA: TGTGCCAGCAAATCGAGGGACAGGGGTTATGAGACCCAGTACTTC
CDR3 protein: CASKSRDRGYETQYF

D gene: -
clone size: -
J gene: TRBJ2-5
V gene: TRBV7-7
CDR3 DNA: TGTGCCAGCAGCTTGCGATTTGCTGAGGAGACCCAGTACTTC
CDR3 protein: CASSLRFAEETQYF

D gene: -
clone size: -
J gene: TRBJ1-1
V gene: TRBV5-1
CDR3 DNA: TGCGCCAGCAGCTTGCGCGGTTTCGGGGTGAACACTGAAGCTTTCTTT
CDR3 protein: CASSLRGFGVNTEAFF

D gene: TRBD1
clone size: -
J gene: TRBJ1-5
V gene: TRBV7-8
CDR3 DNA: TGTGCCAGCAGCGCAGGACAGGGTGGTAGCAATCAGCCCCAGCATTTT
CDR3 protein: CASSAGQGGSNQPQHF

D gene: TRBD2
clone size: -
J gene: TRBJ2-1
V gene: TRBV9
CDR3 DNA: TGTGCCAGCAGCGTAGTCCGATCGGGACTAGCGGGATACAATGAGCAGTTCTTC
CDR3 protein: CASSVVRSGLAGYNEQFF

D gene: -
clone size: -
J gene: TRBJ1-5
V gene: TRBV19
CDR3 DNA: TGTGCCAGTAAGAAGGGTACTAGAAATCATGGCCCCCAGCATTTT
CDR3 protein: CASKKGTRNHGPQHF

D gene: -
clone size: -
J gene: TRBJ1-2
V gene: TRBV19
CDR3 DNA: TGTGCCACCCTTTACCCATACGGGGAGGGCTACACCTTC
CDR3 protein: CATLYPYGEGYTF

D gene: TRBD2
clone size: -
J gene: TRBJ2-1
V gene: TRBV7-2
CDR3 DNA: TGTGCCAGCCAGCGGGACTCCTACAATGAGCAGTTCTTC
CDR3 protein: CASQRDSYNEQFF

D gene: -
clone size: few
J gene: TRBJ2-1
V gene: TRBV2
CDR3 DNA: TGTGCCAGCAGTTCAGGGTTTGATGAGCAGTTCTTC
CDR3 protein: CASSSGFDEQFF

D gene: -
clone size: -
J gene: TRBJ1-6
V gene: TRBV5-8
CDR3 DNA: TGTGCCAGCAGCTTCAGAAGCGACTCCTATAATTCACCCCTCCACTTT
CDR3 protein: CASSFRSDSYNSPLHF

D gene: -
clone size: few
J gene: TRBJ2-7
V gene: TRBV11-3
CDR3 DNA: TGTGCCAGCAGCTTTGATTACGGGCAGGGCTACGAGCAGTACTTC
CDR3 protein: CASSFDYGQGYEQYF

D gene: TRBD1
clone size: -
J gene: TRBJ1-1
V gene: TRBV28
CDR3 DNA: TGTGCCAGCACTGGACAGGGCTTGGCTGAAGCTTTCTTT
CDR3 protein: CASTGQGLAEAFF

D gene: TRBD1
clone size: -
J gene: TRBJ2-6
V gene: TRBV30
CDR3 DNA: TGTGCCTTTTCGGTCGTCAGGGGGACCGTCTCTGGGGCCAACGTCCTGACTTTC
CDR3 protein: CAFSVVRGTVSGANVLTF

D gene: TRBD1
clone size: -
J gene: TRBJ1-1
V gene: TRBV19
CDR3 DNA: TGTGCCAGTAGTGCGGCAGGGGGCCGGACTGAAGCTTTCTTT
CDR3 protein: CASSAAGGRTEAFF

D gene: TRBD1
clone size: -
J gene: TRBJ1-2
V gene: TRBV5-5
CDR3 DNA: TGTGCCAGCAGCTTGGCCCCCGGGACAGGCTATGGCTACACCTTC
CDR3 protein: CASSLAPGTGYGYTF

D gene: TRBD1
clone size: -
J gene: TRBJ2-1
V gene: TRBV6-5
CDR3 DNA: TGTGCCAGCAGTCCTGACAGGGTAGGGGTATATGAGCAGTTCTTC
CDR3 protein: CASSPDRVGVYEQFF

D gene: -
clone size: once
J gene: TRBJ1-2
V gene: TRBV28
CDR3 DNA: TGTGCCAGCCGGGGAGGGCAGCTCTATGGCTACACCTTC
CDR3 protein: CASRGGQLYGYTF

D gene: -
clone size: -
J gene: TRBJ1-1
V gene: TRBV5-4
CDR3 DNA: TGTGCCAGCAGACAGGACCCGAACACTGAAGCTTTCTTT
CDR3 protein: CASRQDPNTEAFF

D gene: -
clone size: -
J gene: TRBJ2-7
V gene: TRBV2
CDR3 DNA: TGTGCCAGCAGTGACTCCCCCGACAGGCCCTTCTCCTACGAGCAGTACTTC
CDR3 protein: CASSDSPDRPFSYEQYF

D gene: TRBD2
clone size: -
J gene: TRBJ2-2
V gene: TRBV6-1
CDR3 DNA: TGTGCCAGCAGTGTGGGCGGGGGGCAGAACACCGGGGAGCTGTTTTTC
CDR3 protein: CASSVGGGQNTGELFF

D gene: -
clone size: -
J gene: TRBJ2-7
V gene: TRBV7-9
CDR3 DNA: TGTGCCAGCAGCTTTTTACAGGACAGCTACGAGCAGTACTTC
CDR3 protein: CASSFLQDSYEQYF

D gene: -
clone size: -
J gene: TRBJ1-6
V gene: TRBV6-5
CDR3 DNA: TGTGCCAGCAGTTACTCGGCATCGGGGGGTTCACCCCTCCACTTT
CDR3 protein: CASSYSASGGSPLHF

D gene: -
clone size: few
J gene: TRBJ2-2
V gene: TRBV6-6
CDR3 DNA: TGTGCCAGCAGTTATAGTAGGCGGGGGAACACCGGGGAGCTGTTTTTT
CDR3 protein: CASSYSRRGNTGELFF

D gene: TRBD1
clone size: few
J gene: TRBJ1-5
V gene: TRBV30
CDR3 DNA: TGTGCCTGGAGTAGGGCAGGGGGCGGCAATCAGCCCCAGCATTTT
CDR3 protein: CAWSRAGGGNQPQHF

D gene: TRBD1
clone size: once
J gene: TRBJ1-2
V gene: TRBV5-1
CDR3 DNA: TGCGCCAGCAGCTCGGAACCAGGGGGCGCGGTTGATGGCTACACCTTC
CDR3 protein: CASSSEPGGAVDGYTF

D gene: -
clone size: few
J gene: TRBJ1-3
V gene: TRBV4-1
CDR3 DNA: TGCGCCAGCAGCCAAGGGAGGAACTCTGGAAACACCATATATTTT
CDR3 protein: CASSQGRNSGNTIYF

D gene: TRBD1
clone size: -
J gene: TRBJ1-1
V gene: TRBV7-3
CDR3 DNA: TGTGCCAGCAGCAAAGGGGGTAGCCCAACAGGGGGCACTGAAGCTTTCTTT
CDR3 protein: CASSKGGSPTGGTEAFF

D gene: -
clone size: -
J gene: TRBJ2-4
V gene: TRBV10-1
CDR3 DNA: TGCGCCAGCAGTGTAAACAGGCAGTACTTC
CDR3 protein: CASSVNRQYF

D gene: TRBD1
clone size: -
J gene: TRBJ1-1
V gene: TRBV7-8
CDR3 DNA: TGTGCCAGCAGCTTAGCGCAGGGGGCAGCTACTGAAGCTTTCTTT
CDR3 protein: CASSLAQGAATEAFF

D gene: TRBD1
clone size: once
J gene: TRBJ1-1
V gene: TRBV14
CDR3 DNA: TGTGCCAGCAGCCGTATGACTGCCGCGGGACAGGGGAACACTGAAGCTTTCTTT
CDR3 protein: CASSRMTAAGQGNTEAFF

D gene: -
clone size: -
J gene: TRBJ2-7
V gene: TRBV9
CDR3 DNA: TGTGCCAGCAGCGTAGGGGGCGGGATCTACGAGCAGTACTTC
CDR3 protein: CASSVGGGIYEQYF

D gene: TRBD1
clone size: -
J gene: TRBJ1-2
V gene: TRBV5-4
CDR3 DNA: TGTGCCAGCAGCTCGGACAGGGGTTTGTATGGCTACACCTTC
CDR3 protein: CASSSDRGLYGYTF

D gene: -
clone size: -
J gene: TRBJ2-7
V gene: TRBV21-1
CDR3 DNA: TGTGCCAGCAGCAAAGGGACTAGCGGGAGTAGTACCTACGAGCAGTACTTC
CDR3 protein: CASSKGTSGSSTYEQYF

D gene: TRBD2
clone size: -
J gene: TRBJ2-2
V gene: TRBV2
CDR3 DNA: TGTGCCAGAGACCGGACTAGCGCGAACACCGGGGAGCTGTTTTTT
CDR3 protein: CARDRTSANTGELFF

D gene: -
clone size: -
J gene: TRBJ1-1
V gene: TRBV7-9
CDR3 DNA: TGTGCCAGCAGCTTAGCGCAGACTGAAGCTTTCTTT
CDR3 protein: CASSLAQTEAFF

D gene: TRBD2
clone size: -
J gene: TRBJ2-1
V gene: TRBV7-3
CDR3 DNA: TGTGCCAGCAGCTTGGAAGCGGGAGGACGGCATGAGCAGTTCTTC
CDR3 protein: CASSLEAGGRHEQFF

D gene: -
clone size: -
J gene: TRBJ1-1
V gene: TRBV7-6
CDR3 DNA: TGTGCCAGCAGCATAAGACGGGAGACTGAAGCTTTCTTT
CDR3 protein: CASSIRRETEAFF

D gene: -
clone size: once
J gene: TRBJ1-5
V gene: TRBV11-2
CDR3 DNA: TGTGCCAGCAGCTTAGAACAGCATCAGCCCCAGCATTTT
CDR3 protein: CASSLEQHQPQHF

D gene: TRBD1
clone size: -
J gene: TRBJ2-7
V gene: TRBV7-8
CDR3 DNA: TGTGCCAGCAGCTTAGTAACAGGGGTAGGCCACGAGCAGTACTTC
CDR3 protein: CASSLVTGVGHEQYF

D gene: -
clone size: -
J gene: TRBJ1-5
V gene: TRBV28
CDR3 DNA: TGTGCCAGCAGTTTAATAACTGGAGCGCCCCAGCATTTT
CDR3 protein: CASSLITGAPQHF

D gene: -
clone size: few
J gene: TRBJ2-2
V gene: TRBV30
CDR3 DNA: TGTGCCGGAACAAGGACTGAGAACACCGGGGAGCTGTTTTTT
CDR3 protein: CAGTRTENTGELFF

D gene: -
clone size: -
J gene: TRBJ2-6
V gene: TRBV19
CDR3 DNA: TGTGCCAGTAGTGGAAGGACAAGGCGCCTCTCTGGGGCCAACGTCCTGACTTTC
CDR3 protein: CASSGRTRRLSGANVLTF

D gene: TRBD1
clone size: few
J gene: TRBJ1-2
V gene: TRBV27
CDR3 DNA: TGTGCCAGCAGTTTCTCGACAGGGGAGACGAACGCCTATGGCTACACCTTC
CDR3 protein: CASSFSTGETNAYGYTF

D gene: -
clone size: -
J gene: TRBJ2-2
V gene: TRBV6-5
CDR3 DNA: TGTGCCAGCAGTTATGGGACACTCAAGGCCGGGGAGCTGTTTTTT
CDR3 protein: CASSYGTLKAGELFF

D gene: -
clone size: few
J gene: TRBJ2-7
V gene: TRBV28
CDR3 DNA: TGTGCCAGCAGTTTAGGTGGCGAAGAGGTGGGCGAGCAGTACTTC
CDR3 protein: CASSLGGEEVGEQYF

D gene: TRBD1
clone size: -
J gene: TRBJ2-7
V gene: TRBV5-1
CDR3 DNA: TGCGCCAGCATCCGCGACAGGGACGGGGAGCAGTACTTC
CDR3 protein: CASIRDRDGEQYF

D gene: TRBD2
clone size: -
J gene: TRBJ2-5
V gene: TRBV11-1
CDR3 DNA: TGTGCCAGCAGCCCTCGGGGGGGACAAATCGAGACCCAGTACTTC
CDR3 protein: CASSPRGGQIETQYF

D gene: -
clone size: -
J gene: TRBJ1-1
V gene: TRBV2
CDR3 DNA: TGTGCCAGCAGTCAAGAACAGGGGAACACTGAAGCTTTCTTT
CDR3 protein: CASSQEQGNTEAFF

D gene: -
clone size: -
J gene: TRBJ2-1
V gene: TRBV7-2
CDR3 DNA: TGTGCCAGCAGCCCAAGGGGGAGGGAGCGGGGCAATGAGCAGTTCTTC
CDR3 protein: CASSPRGRERGNEQFF

D gene: -
clone size: -
J gene: TRBJ1-1
V gene: TRBV28
CDR3 DNA: TGTGCCAGCAGTTTATCTGGGGCAGCTTTCTTT
CDR3 protein: CASSLSGAAFF

D gene: -
clone size: -
J gene: TRBJ2-2
V gene: TRBV6-5
CDR3 DNA: TGTGCCAGCAGTTATTACGGGGGCACCGGGGAGCTGTTTTTT
CDR3 protein: CASSYYGGTGELFF